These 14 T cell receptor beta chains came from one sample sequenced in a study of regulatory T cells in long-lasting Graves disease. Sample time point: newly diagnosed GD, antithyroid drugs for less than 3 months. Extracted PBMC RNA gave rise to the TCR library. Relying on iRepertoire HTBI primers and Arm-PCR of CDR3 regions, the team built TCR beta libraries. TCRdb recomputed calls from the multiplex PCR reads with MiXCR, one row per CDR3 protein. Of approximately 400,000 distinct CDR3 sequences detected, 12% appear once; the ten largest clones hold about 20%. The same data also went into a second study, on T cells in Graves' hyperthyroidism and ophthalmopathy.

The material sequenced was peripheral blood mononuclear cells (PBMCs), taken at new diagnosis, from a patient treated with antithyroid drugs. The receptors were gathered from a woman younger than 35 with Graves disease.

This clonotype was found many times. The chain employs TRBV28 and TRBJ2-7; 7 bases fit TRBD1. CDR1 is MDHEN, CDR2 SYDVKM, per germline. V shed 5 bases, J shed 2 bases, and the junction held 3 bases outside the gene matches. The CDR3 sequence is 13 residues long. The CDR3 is CASSGTGAYEQYF. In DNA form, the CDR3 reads TGTGCCAGCAGTGGCACAGGGGCCTACGAGCAGTACTTC.

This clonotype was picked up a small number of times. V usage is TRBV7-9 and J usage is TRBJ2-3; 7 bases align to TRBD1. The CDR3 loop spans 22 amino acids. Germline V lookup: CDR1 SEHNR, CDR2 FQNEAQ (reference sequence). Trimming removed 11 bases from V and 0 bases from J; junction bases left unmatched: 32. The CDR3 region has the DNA TGTGCCCGGGATAATTTAGGGCCACTGGACAGGTTTGCACCAAAGAGCACAGATACGCAGTATTTT. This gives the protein CARDNLGPLDRFAPKSTDTQYF.

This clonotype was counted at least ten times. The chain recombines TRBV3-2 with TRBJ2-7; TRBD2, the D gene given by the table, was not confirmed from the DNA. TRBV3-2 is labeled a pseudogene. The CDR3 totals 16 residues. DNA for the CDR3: TGTGCCAGCAGCCAACGATTGCGGGAGGGCCTAGGCGAGCAGTACTTC. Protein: CASSQRLREGLGEQYF.

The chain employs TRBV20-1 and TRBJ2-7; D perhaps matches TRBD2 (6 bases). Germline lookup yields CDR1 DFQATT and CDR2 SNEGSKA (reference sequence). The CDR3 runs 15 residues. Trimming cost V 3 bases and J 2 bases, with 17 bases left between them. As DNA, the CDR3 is TGCAGTGCTAGGGTCCGCTCCGGGACTCCCTACGAGCAGTACTTC. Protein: CSARVRSGTPYEQYF.

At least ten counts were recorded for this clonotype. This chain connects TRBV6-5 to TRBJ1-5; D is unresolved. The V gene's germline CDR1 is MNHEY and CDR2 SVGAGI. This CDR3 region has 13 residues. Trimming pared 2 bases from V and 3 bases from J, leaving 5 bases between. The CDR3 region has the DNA TGTGCCAGCAGTTACACGACCAATCAGCCCCAGCATTTT. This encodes CASSYTTNQPQHF.

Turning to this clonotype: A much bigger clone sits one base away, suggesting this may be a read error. The CDR3 nucleotides are TGTGCCAGCAGTTTCCCCTCGGGCAGGAGGAACACCGGGGAGCTGTTTTTT. As protein: CASSFPSGRRNTGELFF. This chain connects TRBV2 to TRBJ2-2, with D unresolved. There are 17 residues in the CDR3. Germline-derived CDR1 and CDR2 are SNHLY and FYNNEI. Deletions cut 5 bases from V and 1 base from J, with 17 bases between. The entire variable domain, with the rest obtained from reference TRBV2 and TRBJ2-2, is as follows: EPEVTQTPSHQVTQMGQEVILRCVPISNHLYFYWYRQILGQKVEFLVSFYNNEISEKSEIFDDQFSVERPDGSNFTLKIRSTKLEDSAMYFCASSFPSGRRNTGELFFGEGSRLTVL.

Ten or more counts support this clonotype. CDR3 region: CASSLVSAGQNQPQHF. CDR3 coding DNA: TGTGCCAGCAGCTTAGTCTCGGCAGGACAGAATCAGCCCCAGCATTTT. V gene TRBV7-9 combines with J gene TRBJ1-5, with a tentative D call TRBD1 (6 bases). The germline gives CDR1 SEHNR, CDR2 FQNEAQ (reference sequence). The CDR3 is made up of 16 amino acids. The V and J ends lost 1 base and 4 bases respectively, with 14 bases between them.

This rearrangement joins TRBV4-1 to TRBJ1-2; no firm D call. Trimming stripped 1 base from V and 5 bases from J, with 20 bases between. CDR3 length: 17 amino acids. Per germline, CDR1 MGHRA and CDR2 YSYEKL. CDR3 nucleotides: TGCGCCAGCAGCCAAGTGGATACCAGTCCTTGGAGGTATGGCTACACCTTC. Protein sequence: CASSQVDTSPWRYGYTF.

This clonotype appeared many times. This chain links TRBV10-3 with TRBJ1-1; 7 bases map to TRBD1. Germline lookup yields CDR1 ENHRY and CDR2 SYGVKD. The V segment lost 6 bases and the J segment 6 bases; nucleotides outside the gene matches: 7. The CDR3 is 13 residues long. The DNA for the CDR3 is TGTGCCATCAGCGTCAGGGGGGGGTCTGAAGCTTTCTTT. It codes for CAISVRGGSEAFF.

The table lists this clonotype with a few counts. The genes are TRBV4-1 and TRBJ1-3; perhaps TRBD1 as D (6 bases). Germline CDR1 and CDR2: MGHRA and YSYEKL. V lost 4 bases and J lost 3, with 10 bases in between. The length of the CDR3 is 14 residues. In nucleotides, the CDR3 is TGCGCCAGCAGCCGAGACAGGATTGGAAACACCATATATTTT. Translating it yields CASSRDRIGNTIYF.

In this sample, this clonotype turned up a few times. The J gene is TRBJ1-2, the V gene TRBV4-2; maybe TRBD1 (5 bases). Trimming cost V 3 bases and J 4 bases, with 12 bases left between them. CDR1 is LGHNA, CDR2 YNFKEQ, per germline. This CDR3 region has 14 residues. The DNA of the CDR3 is TGTGCCAGCAGCCACCCCCTGGGGGGCTATGGCTACACCTTC. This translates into CASSHPLGGYGYTF.

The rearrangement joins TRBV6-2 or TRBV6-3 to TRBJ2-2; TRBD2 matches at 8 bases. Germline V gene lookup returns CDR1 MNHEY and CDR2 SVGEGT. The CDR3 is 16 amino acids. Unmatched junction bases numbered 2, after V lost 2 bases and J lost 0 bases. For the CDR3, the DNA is TGTGCCAGCAGTTACGCGGGGGGCGCGAACACCGGGGAGCTGTTTTTT. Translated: CASSYAGGANTGELFF.

This CDR3 reads CASTLSGGRETQYF. The CDR3 DNA reads TGTGCCAGCACCCTTTCGGGGGGTCGGGAGACCCAGTACTTC. V gene TRBV12-3 or TRBV12-4 combines with J gene TRBJ2-5, with 7 bases lining up with TRBD2. Germline trimming cut 7 bases from V and 5 bases from J; bases unmatched to any gene: 10. The CDR3 spans 14 residues.

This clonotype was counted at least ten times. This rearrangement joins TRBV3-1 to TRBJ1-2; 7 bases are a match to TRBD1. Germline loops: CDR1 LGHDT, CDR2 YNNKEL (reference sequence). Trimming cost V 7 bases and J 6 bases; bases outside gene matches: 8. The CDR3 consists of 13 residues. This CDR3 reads CASKDEGAHGYTF. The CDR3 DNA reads TGTGCCAGCAAAGATGAGGGGGCGCATGGCTACACCTTC.